Listed below are T cell receptor beta chains from one sample, sequenced in a study of PD-L1 blockade in urothelial cancer. The table came from immunoSEQ multiplex PCR; TCRdb's copy has only in-frame clones and leaves some out. This table holds 53,000 or so clones, around 88% found once. The source was PBMCs, collected around atezolizumab (anti-PD-L1) treatment. Source of these receptors: a man in his 60s with urothelial cancer. CDR3s include the opening cysteine and the closing phenylalanine or tryptophan. The D gene is left open where the match is weak. Not all rows give a size; the values are once, few, many and, for expanded clones, a class.

J,V,D,size,DNA,CDR3
TRBJ2-1,TRBV11-2,TRBD1,NA,TGTGCCAGCAGCTTAGTAGACAGGGTCAATGAGCAGTTCTTC,CASSLVDRVNEQFF
TRBJ1-1,TRBV6-6,TRBD1,NA,TGTGCCAGCAGTTTCTCGACAGGGATGAACACTGAAGCTTTCTTT,CASSFSTGMNTEAFF
TRBJ2-4,TRBV7-9,TRBD2,NA,TGTGCCAGCAGCTTCCCGCTGGGGGGGACTAGAGGAAACATTCAGTACTTC,CASSFPLGGTRGNIQYF
TRBJ2-7,TRBV27,TRBD1,NA,TGTGCCAGTGGGAGTAGGGACAGGGGCGAGCAGTACTTC,CASGSRDRGEQYF
TRBJ2-7,TRBV14,TRBD2,NA,TGTGCCAGCAGCCGAGGACTAGTCCCCTACGAGCAGTACTTC,CASSRGLVPYEQYF
TRBJ2-1,TRBV11-1,TRBD2,NA,TGTGCCAGCAGCTTAGGAACGGGACTAGTAAGACTCAATGAGCAGTTCTTC,CASSLGTGLVRLNEQFF
TRBJ2-2,TRBV6-6,NA,few,TGTGCCATCACAGGAGGGACCGGGGAGCTGTTTTTT,CAITGGTGELFF
TRBJ2-1,TRBV30,TRBD2,once,TGTGCCTGGAGTGTACTAGCGTTTGAGCAGTTCTTC,CAWSVLAFEQFF
TRBJ1-1,TRBV18,NA,few,TGTGCCAGCTCACCCAGGCAGGACAGAGGCACTGAAGCTTTCTTT,CASSPRQDRGTEAFF
TRBJ2-7,TRBV7-3,NA,NA,TGTGCCAGCAGCTCCGGTTTCGAGCAGTACTTC,CASSSGFEQYF
TRBJ2-3,TRBV10-3,TRBD1,NA,TGTGCCATCAGCGAACGGACAGGGGCCACAGATACGCAGTATTTT,CAISERTGATDTQYF
TRBJ2-7,TRBV2,NA,NA,TGTGCCAGCAGCGTGGAGGCCTACGAGCAGTACTTC,CASSVEAYEQYF
TRBJ2-1,TRBV18,TRBD2,NA,TGTGCCAGCTCACTGGGACTAGTCCTTGAGCAGTTCTTC,CASSLGLVLEQFF
TRBJ2-1,TRBV7-7,NA,NA,TGTGCTAGCAGCTTCTTAGGGGAAGGCGAGCAGTTCTTC,CASSFLGEGEQFF
TRBJ1-3,TRBV30,NA,NA,TGTGCCTGGAGGAATACAGGGTTTGGAAACACCATATATTTT,CAWRNTGFGNTIYF
TRBJ1-1,TRBV9,NA,NA,TGTGCCAGCAGCGTAGGGGGCAGCGAAGCTTTCTTT,CASSVGGSEAFF
TRBJ2-4,TRBV27,NA,NA,TGTGCCAGCAGTTTAAAGTGGGAAGGACTAGCCAAAAACATTCAGTACTTC,CASSLKWEGLAKNIQYF
TRBJ1-1,TRBV30,TRBD1,NA,TGTGCCTGGAGCACCGGGACAGGTTTGACTGAAGCTTTCTTT,CAWSTGTGLTEAFF
TRBJ1-5,TRBV30,TRBD1,NA,TGTGCCTGGAGTGTACTACCAGGGGGCGGGCAGCCCCAGCATTTT,CAWSVLPGGGQPQHF
TRBJ1-3,TRBV9,NA,NA,TGTGCCAGCAGCGTAGGGGGACTAAGGGGAAACACCATATATTTT,CASSVGGLRGNTIYF
TRBJ2-5,TRBV18,TRBD1,NA,TGTGCCAGCTCACCAAATCTGGGGACAGACCAAGAGACCCAGTACTTC,CASSPNLGTDQETQYF
TRBJ1-5,TRBV7-9,NA,NA,TGTGCCAGCAGCTTAGGCCGGTCAGGTGTGCCCCAGCATTTT,CASSLGRSGVPQHF
TRBJ2-6,TRBV5-4,NA,NA,TGTGCCAGCAGCTTGACCGGGACTGGGGCCAACGTCCTGACTTTC,CASSLTGTGANVLTF
TRBJ2-5,TRBV11-2,NA,few,TGTGCCAGCAGCTTCCGCACGACAGGACCAGGGGAGACCCAGTACTTC,CASSFRTTGPGETQYF
TRBJ2-7,TRBV7-8,NA,NA,TGTGCCAGCAGCGCGCCAGGAGACGGAGGAGCGTACGAGCAGTACTTC,CASSAPGDGGAYEQYF
TRBJ1-1,TRBV9,NA,medium-sized,TGTGCCAGCAGCGCCAGAGGCACTGAAGCTTTCTTT,CASSARGTEAFF
TRBJ1-1,TRBV30,TRBD1,NA,TGTGCCTTTAACGCACGGACAGGGGAAGCTTTCTTT,CAFNARTGEAFF
TRBJ1-1,TRBV2,NA,NA,TGTGCCAGCAGCATCATGAACACTGAAGCTTTCTTT,CASSIMNTEAFF
TRBJ2-5,TRBV4-3,TRBD2,NA,TGCGCCAGCAGCCGGACTAGCGGGAGTCGTGAGACCCAGTACTTC,CASSRTSGSRETQYF
TRBJ2-5,TRBV30,TRBD2,NA,TGTGCCTGGAGCGGGGGGTCCCAAGAGACCCAGTACTTC,CAWSGGSQETQYF
TRBJ1-1,TRBV5-1,NA,few,TGCGCCAGCAGCTTGGATATGAACACTGAAGCTTTCTTT,CASSLDMNTEAFF
TRBJ2-1,TRBV4-3,TRBD1,NA,TGCGCCAGCAGCCAACCGGGACAGGGGGCAAGGAATGAGCAGTTCTTC,CASSQPGQGARNEQFF
TRBJ1-5,TRBV28,NA,NA,TGTGCCAGTACTCAGGGGACGGTGAGCAATCAGCCCCAGCATTTT,CASTQGTVSNQPQHF
TRBJ1-3,TRBV2,TRBD1,NA,TGTGCCAGCAGCGATCCCGACAGGGGGGCAGACACCATATATTTT,CASSDPDRGADTIYF
TRBJ1-2,TRBV5-4,TRBD1,NA,TGTGCCACCAAGGACAGGGCAGACTATGGCTACACCTTC,CATKDRADYGYTF
TRBJ1-2,TRBV6-5,NA,NA,TGTGCCAGCATCGGGACTCCTCGTGACTATGGCTACACCTTC,CASIGTPRDYGYTF
TRBJ2-7,TRBV2,TRBD1,NA,TGTGCCAGCAGAACCGGGACAGGGCCGAAAGACGGGAACTTC,CASRTGTGPKDGNF
TRBJ2-7,TRBV7-8,TRBD1,NA,TGTGCCAGCAGCTTAGGTCCAGGGGGCGACGAGCAGTACTTC,CASSLGPGGDEQYF
TRBJ2-7,TRBV4-1,NA,NA,TGCGCCAGCAGCCCAGGCACGGGATCTTACGAGCAGTACTTC,CASSPGTGSYEQYF
TRBJ1-5,TRBV9,NA,once,TGTGCCAGCAGCGTAGGGGTACAGTTCGTCCAGCCCCAGCATTTT,CASSVGVQFVQPQHF
TRBJ2-1,TRBV10-2,TRBD2,NA,TGCGCCAGCAGTGATCCTAGCGGGAGAACTGAGCAGTTCTTC,CASSDPSGRTEQFF
TRBJ1-2,TRBV6-5,TRBD1,NA,TGTGCCAGCAGTTCCGGGACAGGAAACTATGGCTACACCTTC,CASSSGTGNYGYTF
TRBJ2-3,TRBV15,NA,once,TGTGCCACCAGCAGAAGGCCTTATGGGACAAACACAGATACGCAGTATTTT,CATSRRPYGTNTDTQYF
TRBJ2-1,TRBV7-6,NA,NA,TGTGCCAGCAGCTTAGCGGGGCGGGGGCAGTTCTTC,CASSLAGRGQFF
TRBJ2-3,TRBV27,NA,NA,TGTGCCAGCAGTTTACGCGGAGGACGCACAGATACGCAGTATTTT,CASSLRGGRTDTQYF
TRBJ2-7,TRBV19,TRBD2,NA,TGTGCCAGTAACCGAGGACTAGCGGATATTTACGAGCAGTACTTC,CASNRGLADIYEQYF
TRBJ1-2,TRBV18,TRBD1,NA,TGTGCCAGCTCGCAAGGGACAGCTTATGGCTACACCTTC,CASSQGTAYGYTF
TRBJ2-3,TRBV7-3,TRBD2,NA,TGTGCCAGCAGCAACTTAGCGGGAGGGCCCGCAGATACGCAGTATTTT,CASSNLAGGPADTQYF
TRBJ2-7,TRBV28,TRBD2,NA,TGTGCCAGCAAACTAGCGGGAGTCGTCTACGAGCAGTACTTC,CASKLAGVVYEQYF
TRBJ2-1,TRBV7-8,NA,NA,TGTGCCAGCAGCTTACGAATGCCAGGCCAGGCCTACAATGAGCAGTTCTTC,CASSLRMPGQAYNEQFF
TRBJ1-2,TRBV7-2,TRBD1,NA,TGTGCCAGCAGCGGACAGGGTTCTGGCTATGGCTACACCTTC,CASSGQGSGYGYTF
TRBJ1-1,TRBV7-2,TRBD1,NA,TGTGCCAGCAGCTTGGGACAGGTCGGGGCGAACACTGAAGCTTTCTTT,CASSLGQVGANTEAFF
TRBJ1-1,TRBV10-1,TRBD1,NA,TGCGCCAGCACCGCGGGCAGGGGGGACACTGAAGCTTTCTTT,CASTAGRGDTEAFF
TRBJ1-2,TRBV27,TRBD1,NA,TGTGCCAGCAGTCCCGGGACAGGGAACTATGGCTACACCTTC,CASSPGTGNYGYTF
TRBJ2-2,TRBV6-6,NA,NA,TGTGCCAGCAGGCGGCTCGAGAACACCGGGGAGCTGTTTTTT,CASRRLENTGELFF